In this sample, the clone carrying this T cell receptor (beta chain) is medium-sized. Antigen specificity is unknown. Per germline, CDR1 SQVTM and CDR2 ANQGSEA. V lost 5 bases to trimming and J lost 1 base, with 10 bases between them. This CDR3 has 13 residues. Known numbers of the T cell clone KT2 were added to PBMC. A range of KT2-to-PBMC ratios was made using fixed PBMC numbers. An oligo carrying a UMI was ligated to the cDNA 3' end. The first PCR ran approximately 4 cycles with an equimolar RC1.1 and RC1.2 beta primer mix. MiXCR, run by TCRdb on the UMI-ligation and nested PCR reads, gives a single entry per CDR3 protein. The table lists about 33,000 distinct CDR3 sequences, about 9.4% of them singletons. The sample comes from a study of quantifying T cell responses using KT2 cells. Study information: TCR alpha and beta constant-region primers primed reverse transcription of RNA.

General study results and limits: Input KT2 cell number predicted KT2 alpha and beta sequence counts linearly over several orders of magnitude.

The genes are TRBV29-1 and TRBJ2-3, with D perhaps matching TRBD1 (7 bases). Sequenced: PBMCs spiked with cells of the T cell clone KT2. This clonotype originated in a human donor. CDR3 DNA sequence: TGCAGCGTTAGCAGGGGGGGCACAGATACGCAGTATTTT. It specifies CSVSRGGTDTQYF.